This T cell receptor beta chain was documented in a study of T cell responses to AZD1222 COVID-19 vaccine. For the study at large: Second-dose intervals near 4 or 12 weeks were combined. The study's findings and limits: Clonal diversity may have been underestimated, and the donors were mostly white British, with more females than males. After two AZD1222 doses, spike-specific TCR breadth and depth rose versus day 0. Just six people given AZD1222 tested seropositive at baseline.

Germline lookup yields CDR1 SGHRS and CDR2 YFSETQ. This CDR3 contains 14 residues. Trimming at V came to 9 bases and at J to 2 bases, leaving 8 bases not matched to a gene. To note about this clone: The antigen is not known.

Produced via immunoSEQ multiplex PCR; TCRdb's table is partial and in-frame only. Among 100,000 to 120,000 clones listed, about 88% were seen once. This sequence joins TRBV5-1 and TRBJ2-7, with 10 bases identical to TRBD1. The sample consisted of peripheral blood, taken on day 0 of AZD1222 vaccination. The clonotype comes from an adult in good health. The CDR3 nucleotides read TGCGCCACTGCCCGGGGGACAGGGGCCTACGAGCAGTACTTC. It yields the protein CATARGTGAYEQYF.